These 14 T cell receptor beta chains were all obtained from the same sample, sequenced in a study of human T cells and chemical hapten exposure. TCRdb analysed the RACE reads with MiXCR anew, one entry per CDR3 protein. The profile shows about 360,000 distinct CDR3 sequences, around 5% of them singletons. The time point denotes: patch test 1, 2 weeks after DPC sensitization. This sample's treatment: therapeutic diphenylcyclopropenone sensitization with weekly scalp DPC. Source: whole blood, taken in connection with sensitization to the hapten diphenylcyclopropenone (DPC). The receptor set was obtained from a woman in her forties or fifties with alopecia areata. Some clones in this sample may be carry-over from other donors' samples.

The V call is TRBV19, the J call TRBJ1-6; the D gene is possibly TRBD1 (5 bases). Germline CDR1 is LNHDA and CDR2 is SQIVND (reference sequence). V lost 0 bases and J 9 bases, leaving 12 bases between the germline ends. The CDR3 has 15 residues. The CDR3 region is CASSIDGAGRSPLHF. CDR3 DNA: TGTGCCAGTAGTATAGATGGGGCCGGACGTTCACCCCTCCACTTT.

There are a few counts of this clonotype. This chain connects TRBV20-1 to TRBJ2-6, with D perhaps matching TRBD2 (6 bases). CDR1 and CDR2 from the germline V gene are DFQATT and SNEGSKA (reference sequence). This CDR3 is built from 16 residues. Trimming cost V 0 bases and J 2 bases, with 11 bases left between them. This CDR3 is CSARDALATGANVLTF. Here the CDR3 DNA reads TGCAGTGCTAGAGATGCGCTAGCGACTGGGGCCAACGTCCTGACTTTC.

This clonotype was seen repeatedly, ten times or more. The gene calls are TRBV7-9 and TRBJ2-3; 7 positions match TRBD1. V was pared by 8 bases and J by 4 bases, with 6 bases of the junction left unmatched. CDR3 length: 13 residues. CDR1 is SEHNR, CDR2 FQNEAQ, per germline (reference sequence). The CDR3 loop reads CASGTTGPDTQYF. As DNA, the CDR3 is TGTGCCAGCGGGACGACAGGGCCAGATACGCAGTATTTT. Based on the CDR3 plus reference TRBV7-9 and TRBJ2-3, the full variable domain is DTGVSQNPRHKITKRGQNVTFRCDPISEHNRLYWYRQTLGQGPEFLTYFQNEAQLEKSRLLSDRFSAERPKGSFSTLEIQRTEQGDSAMYLCASGTTGPDTQYFGPGTRLTVL.

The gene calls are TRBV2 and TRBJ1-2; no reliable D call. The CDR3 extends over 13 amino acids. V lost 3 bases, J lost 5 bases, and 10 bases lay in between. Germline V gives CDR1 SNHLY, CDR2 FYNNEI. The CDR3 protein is CASSEDGRYGYTF. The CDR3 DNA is TGTGCCAGCAGTGAGGACGGACGATATGGCTACACCTTC.

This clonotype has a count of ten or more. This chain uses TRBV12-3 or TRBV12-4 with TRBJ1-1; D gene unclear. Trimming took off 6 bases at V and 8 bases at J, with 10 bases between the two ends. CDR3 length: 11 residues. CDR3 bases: TGTGCCAGCAGCCCCGGTTTCGAAGCTTTCTTT. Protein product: CASSPGFEAFF.

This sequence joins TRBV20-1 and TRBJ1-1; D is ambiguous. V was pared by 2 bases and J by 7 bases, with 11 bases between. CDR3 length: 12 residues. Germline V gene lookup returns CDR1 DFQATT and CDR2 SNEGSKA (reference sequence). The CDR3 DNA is TGCAGTGCTAGAAAGCCTGGGAGTGAAGCTTTCTTT. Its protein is CSARKPGSEAFF.

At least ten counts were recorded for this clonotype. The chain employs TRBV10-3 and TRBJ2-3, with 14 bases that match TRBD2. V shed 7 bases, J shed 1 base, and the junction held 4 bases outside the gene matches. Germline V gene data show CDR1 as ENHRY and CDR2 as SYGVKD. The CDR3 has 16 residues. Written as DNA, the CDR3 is TGTGCCATCACCGGGACTAGCGGGAGTCGCACAGATACGCAGTATTTT. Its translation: CAITGTSGSRTDTQYF.

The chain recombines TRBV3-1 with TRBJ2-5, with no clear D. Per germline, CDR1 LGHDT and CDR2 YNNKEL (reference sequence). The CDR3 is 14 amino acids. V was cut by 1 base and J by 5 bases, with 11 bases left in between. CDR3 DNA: TGTGCCAGCAGCCAAGCCACCGGGTCGGAGACCCAGTACTTC. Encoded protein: CASSQATGSETQYF.

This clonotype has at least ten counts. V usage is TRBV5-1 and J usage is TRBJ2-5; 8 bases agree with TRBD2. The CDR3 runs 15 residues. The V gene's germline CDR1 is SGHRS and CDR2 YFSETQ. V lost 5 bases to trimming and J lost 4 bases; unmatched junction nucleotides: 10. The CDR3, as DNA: TGCGCCAGCAGTAATTTAGGGACTAGGGGAGAGACCCAGTACTTC. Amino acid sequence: CASSNLGTRGETQYF.

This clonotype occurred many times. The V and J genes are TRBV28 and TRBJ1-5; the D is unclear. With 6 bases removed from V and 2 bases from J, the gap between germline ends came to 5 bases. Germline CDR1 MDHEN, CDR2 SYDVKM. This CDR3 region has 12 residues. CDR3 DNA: TGTGCCAGCAGGAGTGGCAATCAGCCCCAGCATTTT. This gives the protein CASRSGNQPQHF.

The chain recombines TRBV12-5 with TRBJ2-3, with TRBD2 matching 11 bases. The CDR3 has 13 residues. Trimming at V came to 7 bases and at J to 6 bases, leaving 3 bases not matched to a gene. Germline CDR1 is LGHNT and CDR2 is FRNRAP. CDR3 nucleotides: TGTGCTAGTGCCCCTAGCGGGAGGGATACGCAGTATTTT. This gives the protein CASAPSGRDTQYF.

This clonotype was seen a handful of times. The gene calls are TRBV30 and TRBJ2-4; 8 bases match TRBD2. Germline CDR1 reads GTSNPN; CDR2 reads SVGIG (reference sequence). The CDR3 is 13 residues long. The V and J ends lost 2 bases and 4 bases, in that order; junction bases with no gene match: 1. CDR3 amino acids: CAWSTGGKNIQYF. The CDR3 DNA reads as TGTGCCTGGAGTACGGGAGGGAAAAACATTCAGTACTTC.

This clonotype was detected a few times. CDR3 in amino acids: CASSWGQGAYNEQFF. In DNA form, the CDR3 reads TGTGCCAGTAGTTGGGGACAGGGGGCCTACAATGAGCAGTTCTTC. The chain carries TRBV19 and TRBJ2-1; 11 nucleotides agree with TRBD1. The CDR3 has 15 amino acids. CDR1 is LNHDA, CDR2 SQIVND, per germline (reference sequence). Trimming took 5 bases from V and 2 from J; bases not matched to a gene: 2.

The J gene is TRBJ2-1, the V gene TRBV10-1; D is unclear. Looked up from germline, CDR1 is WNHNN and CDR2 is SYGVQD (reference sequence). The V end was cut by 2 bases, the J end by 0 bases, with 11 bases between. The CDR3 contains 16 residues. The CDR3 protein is CASSEVGEVSYNEQFF. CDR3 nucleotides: TGCGCCAGCAGTGAGGTGGGTGAAGTCTCCTACAATGAGCAGTTCTTC.